This T cell receptor (beta chain) was recovered during a study of cytomegalovirus exposure and HLA in healthy donors (dated by TCRdb to 2016 to 2017). Broadly, across the study: In an earlier analysis of under 600 of the donors, roughly 300 Gb of sequence data and just under 120 million unique TCR beta sequences from 180 million or so T cells were reported. HLA typing included class I and class II loci at four-digit resolution. An early release covering around 630 HLA-typed donors comprised approximately 300 gigabases of sequencing data and about 90 million unique TCR sequences. Every discovery cohort repertoire had been produced on one sequencing platform. Donor age, sex, ethnicity and CMV serostatus were collected together with the repertoire data. In addition to the first cohort of 650 to 800 subjects, a separate validation cohort of over 90 different subjects was used. The study aimed to test whether signatures of past pathogen exposure could be identified by cataloging public T cell receptors. Among some 400 genotyped donors of the cohort, an average of approximately 240,000 unique TCR beta nucleotide sequences were sequenced per donor, roughly 20% of them non-productive. An earlier analysis of a few hundred of the donors applied high-throughput TCR beta sequencing to assess whether each TCR beta V gene segment acted as functional or pseudogenic. In a later analysis, previously published TCR beta repertoires from more than 500 donors were re-analyzed and high-resolution HLA genotyping was added so that TCR occurrence patterns could be studied. To predict cytomegalovirus infection status, the study combined high-throughput TCR immunosequencing, statistical association of individual TCRs with disease status, and machine learning. Typing coverage differed by locus: A, B, C, DRB1 and DQB1 were typed in roughly 620-630 donors, DQA1 in 500 to 550, DPA1 in approximately 610, and DPB1 in 400 to 490. Among the roughly 380 genotyped donors, about 83% belonged to the genetic ancestry cluster associated with self-reported Caucasian donors. Genome-wide SNP genotypes for about 65% of the 666 donors were used in a later genetic analysis, which treated that subset as a discovery cohort. The study used immunosequencing to profile the T cell repertoires of approximately 640 subjects and linked those repertoires to cytomegalovirus serostatus. A handful of DR-DQ haplotypes were handled as single units for association and clustering because linkage in the cohort was strong. Rather than drawing on any new phenotypic data, the later analysis identified candidate immune exposures from TCR beta sequences and the way those sequences occurred across donors.

The germline V gene specifies SGHRS as CDR1 and YFSETQ as CDR2. The CDR3 has 14 amino acids, counting the end cysteine and phenylalanine. Here the CDR3 DNA is all that survives: 42 bases in frame from base 1. V loses 2 bases, J loses 6 bases, and the germline ends lie 12 bases apart. The paper as a whole reports these results and caveats: Linkage disequilibrium might explain the correlated functional status among segregating V segments, but an unknown experimental factor could not be excluded. This cohort had only TCR beta chains sequenced, and the lack of alpha or paired-chain data limited which features could be detected. Because counts were too low, around 17 rarely observed V segments, including chromosome 9 orphons, were left out of the earlier analysis of about 500 of the donors. Sequencing depth was assumed to be roughly uniform across donors in the presence/absence analyses, though that assumption may not hold. Strong co-occurrence of HLA alleles, especially DR and DQ, made assigning TCR associations to individual alleles difficult. A later analysis found that TCR association rates varied across HLA loci, with DRB1 alleles showing the most associated TCRs and HLA-C alleles the fewest. Compared with the roughly 600-donor mean, donors in an Asian-associated ancestry cluster had fewer N-insertions in productive TCRs, according to a later genetic analysis. An earlier analysis of approximately 540 of the donors showed that most TCR beta V segments appeared in productive rearrangements either about 87% or about 30% of the time, which broadly matched IMGT annotations. Some IMGT-functional V segments, including TRBV6-2 and TRBV6-3, could not be distinguished by the 87-base-pair reads and were therefore excluded. Compared with equally common non-associated chains, HLA-associated TCR beta chains in a later analysis were more clonally expanded and had lower generation probabilities. In a later analysis, some 17,000 TCR beta sequences were associated with specific HLA alleles at a false discovery rate of 0.05. The classifier was reported to diagnose cytomegalovirus status with high specificity and sensitivity in both the original and validation cohorts. The study listed 150 to 200 TCR beta chains as associated with cytomegalovirus. The sequencing pipeline was judged likely to have produced a cluster of highly shared sequence variants as a technical artifact. A later genetic analysis associated a missense DCLRE1C variant with V-gene and J-gene trimming of TCR beta chains, and an independent cohort replicated the association. A later analysis found that most CMV-associated TCR beta chains appeared HLA-restricted, with HLA associations seemingly driven largely by CMV exposure. A later analysis reported that several top co-occurrence clusters appeared linked to parvovirus B19, influenza, CMV and Epstein-Barr virus. For the cohort, immune exposure information was limited to CMV serostatus. A few of the identified cytomegalovirus-associated TCR beta chains were confirmed in vitro to be specific for cytomegalovirus antigens. Because HLA typing was unavailable for some donors at each locus, only the typed subset was used in association tests. While some public TCRs were present in many individuals, most TCR sequences turned up only very rarely across donors. A further reported finding was that TCR beta sequences accurately predicted the HLA-A and HLA-B alleles for most subjects in the first cohort. According to the authors, the approach could potentially be generalized to other disease states and immunological phenotypes.

The cohort was made up of hundreds of healthy bone marrow donors. At the time of sampling, every cohort member was nominally healthy, though immune exposures that went unrecorded were likely present. The donor was CMV seronegative and was included in the group of a few hundred seronegative cohort members. A peripheral blood sample was collected from each donor, and TCR beta sequencing was performed on peripheral blood mononuclear cells. Genomic DNA extraction from the blood cell samples was performed with the Qiagen DNeasy Blood Extraction Kit. About this clone: Its antigen is still unknown. No clone much larger than this one lies a single base away; base qualities are absent.

Libraries came from the immunoSEQ multiplex PCR assay. For the multiplex PCR, a mixture combining 60 forward primers for TCR Vbeta segments and 13 reverse primers for TCR Jbeta segments was used. A multiplex PCR assay on genomic DNA amplified the CDR3 region of rearranged TCR beta genes. Amplified TCR beta libraries were sequenced as 87-base-pair reads on the Illumina HiSeq System. As for the original processing: A later analysis counted tens of millions of unique TCR beta chains across the 550 to 750 repertoires, and some 11 million of these chains were shared by at least two donors. To remove PCR and sequencing errors, raw reads were error-corrected and collapsed into unique sequences using a nearest-neighbor algorithm that merged closely related sequences. Alignment of CDR3 sequences to IMGT reference sequences was used to assign V, D and J gene segments. For a sequence to be retained, at least a six-nucleotide match to both a V gene segment and a J gene segment was required. Rearrangements were classified as productive when the CDR3 lacked stop codons and remained in frame with V and J, and all other rearrangements were classified as non-productive. CDR3 was defined by IMGT convention, running from the second conserved V-encoded cysteine to the conserved J-encoded phenylalanine. The earlier analysis of about 620 of the donors excluded sequences that lacked an unambiguous match to a single V gene segment. In an earlier analysis of 450 to 700 of the donors, V segments were called functional above 56.7% productive rearrangements and were called segregating when the between-donor standard deviation exceeded 5%. A statistical classification framework was built for diagnosing cytomegalovirus status from the catalog of TCR beta chain sequences. A later analysis assigned V and J genes by comparing TCR nucleotide sequences with IMGT/GENE-DB human TR gene sequences. The TCRdist pipeline was used in a later analysis to assign CDR3 sequences and most-parsimonious VDJ recombination scenarios. In a later analysis, every TCR beta chain was defined by the combination of its CDR3 amino acid sequence and its V-gene family, and reads without a unique V-gene family were dropped. In a later analysis, approximately 640 highly shared, low-generation-probability nucleotide sequences were removed to address suspected cross-contamination and a sequencing artifact. In a later analysis, a clonal expansion index was calculated for each public chain from normalized within-repertoire ranks of inferred template counts. A later analysis computed generation probabilities with a VDJ recombination model fitted to out-of-frame rearrangements, and checked the results against IGoR. A later analysis scored TCR-TCR, TCR-HLA and TCR-CMV co-occurrence with hypergeometric tests, applying a repertoire-size bias correction to TCR pairs. In a later analysis, false discovery rates were estimated by permuting HLA or CMV assignments 20 times. In a later analysis, co-occurring TCRs were grouped with DBSCAN, and TCRdist sequence similarity was added when clustering was performed within HLA-allele-positive subsets. Co-occurrence clustering excluded repertoires with fewer than 30,000 or more than 120,000 public chains, plus five with anomalous nucleotide sharing. TCRdb took this table from immuneACCESS and kept in-frame rearrangements with V and J called. Such tables lack part of the clones; where checked against another copy, unresolved V genes explain under half of the gap, and the rest is unexplained. That table is the source of V, J and clone size, and D and trimming were worked out from the DNA. This sample comprises some 150,000 clones, 80% to 85% of them detected only once. The ten largest clones represent around 1.4% of the sample.

The chain is assembled from TRBV5-1 and TRBJ1-3, and TRBD1 may be the D gene, going by 5 matching bases. This clonotype was sampled from a woman between 18 and 29 years old in good health and CMV-seronegative. The sample consisted of PBMCs. CDR3 protein: CASSLSGTENTIYF. In nucleotide form, the sequence is TGCGCCAGCAGCTTATCCGGGACTGAAAACACCATATATTTT. The CDR3, completed at both ends by the reference TRBV5-1 and TRBJ1-3 genes, gives the full variable domain KAGVTQTPRYLIKTRGQQVTLSCSPISGHRSVSWYQQTPGQGLQFLFEYFSETQRNKGNFPGRFSGRQFSNSRSEMNVSTLELGDSALYLCASSLSGTENTIYFGEGSWLTVV.